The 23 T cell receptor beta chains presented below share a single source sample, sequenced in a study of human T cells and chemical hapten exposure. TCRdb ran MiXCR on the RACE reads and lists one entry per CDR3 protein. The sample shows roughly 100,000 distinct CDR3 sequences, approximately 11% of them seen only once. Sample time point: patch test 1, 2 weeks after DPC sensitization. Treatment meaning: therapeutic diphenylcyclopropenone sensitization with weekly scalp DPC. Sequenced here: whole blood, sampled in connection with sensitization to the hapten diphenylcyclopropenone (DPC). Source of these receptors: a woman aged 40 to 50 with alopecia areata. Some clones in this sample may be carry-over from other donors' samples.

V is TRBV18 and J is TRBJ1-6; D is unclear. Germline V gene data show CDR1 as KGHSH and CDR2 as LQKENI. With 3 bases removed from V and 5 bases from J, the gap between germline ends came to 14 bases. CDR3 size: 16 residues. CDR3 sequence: CASSPGYPGNNSPLHF. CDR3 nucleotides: TGTGCCAGCTCACCGGGGTATCCCGGGAATAATTCACCCCTCCACTTT.

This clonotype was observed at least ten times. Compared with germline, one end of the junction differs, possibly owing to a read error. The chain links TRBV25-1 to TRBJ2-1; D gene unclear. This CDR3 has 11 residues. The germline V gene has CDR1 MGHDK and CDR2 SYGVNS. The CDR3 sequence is CATSPGYEQFF. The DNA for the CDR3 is TGTGCCACCAGTCCCGGCTATGAGCAGTTCTTC.

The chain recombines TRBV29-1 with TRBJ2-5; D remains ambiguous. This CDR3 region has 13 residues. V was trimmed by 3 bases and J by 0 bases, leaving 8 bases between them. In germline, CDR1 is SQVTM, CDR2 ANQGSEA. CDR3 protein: CSVEHGYQETQYF. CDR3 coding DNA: TGCAGCGTTGAGCATGGATACCAAGAGACCCAGTACTTC.

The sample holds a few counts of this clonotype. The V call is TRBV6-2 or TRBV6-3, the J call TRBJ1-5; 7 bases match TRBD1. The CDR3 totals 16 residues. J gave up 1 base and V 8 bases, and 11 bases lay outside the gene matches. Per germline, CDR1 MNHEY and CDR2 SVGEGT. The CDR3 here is CASATGTVRSNQPQHF. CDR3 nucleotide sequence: TGTGCCAGCGCCACCGGGACAGTTCGGAGCAATCAGCCCCAGCATTTT.

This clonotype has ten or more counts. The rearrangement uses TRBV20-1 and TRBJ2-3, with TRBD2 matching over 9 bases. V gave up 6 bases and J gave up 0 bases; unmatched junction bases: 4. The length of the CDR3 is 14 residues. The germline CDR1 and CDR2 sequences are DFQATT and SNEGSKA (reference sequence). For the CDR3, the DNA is TGCAGTGCACCGACTAGCGGTAGCACAGATACGCAGTATTTT. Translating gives CSAPTSGSTDTQYF.

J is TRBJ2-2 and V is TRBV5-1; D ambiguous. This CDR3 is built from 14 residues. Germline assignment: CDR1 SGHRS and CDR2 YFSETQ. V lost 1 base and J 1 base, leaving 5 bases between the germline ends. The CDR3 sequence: CASSLTWNTGELFF. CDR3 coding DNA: TGCGCCAGCAGCTTGACGTGGAACACCGGGGAGCTGTTTTTT.

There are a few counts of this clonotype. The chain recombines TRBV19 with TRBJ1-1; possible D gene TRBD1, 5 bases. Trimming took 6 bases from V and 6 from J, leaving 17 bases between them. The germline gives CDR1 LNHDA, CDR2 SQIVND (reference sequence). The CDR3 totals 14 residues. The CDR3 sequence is CASRGFDGGAEAFF. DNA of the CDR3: TGTGCCAGTAGGGGTTTTGATGGGGGAGCTGAAGCTTTCTTT.

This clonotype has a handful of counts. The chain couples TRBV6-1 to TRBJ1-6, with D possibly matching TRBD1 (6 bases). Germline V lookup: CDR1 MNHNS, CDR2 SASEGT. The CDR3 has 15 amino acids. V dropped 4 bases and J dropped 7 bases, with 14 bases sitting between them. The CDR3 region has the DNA TGTGCCAGCAGTGCCTGGGGGCAGGGCAATTCACCCCTCCACTTT. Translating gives CASSAWGQGNSPLHF.

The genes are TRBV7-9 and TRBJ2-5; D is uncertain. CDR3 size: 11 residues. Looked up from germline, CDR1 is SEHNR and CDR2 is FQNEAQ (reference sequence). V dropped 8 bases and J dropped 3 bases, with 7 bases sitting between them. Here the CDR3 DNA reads TGTGCCAGCGGTCAGGAAGAGACCCAGTACTTC. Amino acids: CASGQEETQYF.

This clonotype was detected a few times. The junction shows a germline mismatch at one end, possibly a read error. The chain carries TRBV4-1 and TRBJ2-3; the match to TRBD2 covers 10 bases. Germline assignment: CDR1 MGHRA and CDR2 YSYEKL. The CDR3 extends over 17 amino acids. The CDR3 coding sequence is TGCGCCGGCAGCCAAGACCCTAGCGGGGGAAGCACAGATACGCAGTATTTT. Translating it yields CAGSQDPSGGSTDTQYF.

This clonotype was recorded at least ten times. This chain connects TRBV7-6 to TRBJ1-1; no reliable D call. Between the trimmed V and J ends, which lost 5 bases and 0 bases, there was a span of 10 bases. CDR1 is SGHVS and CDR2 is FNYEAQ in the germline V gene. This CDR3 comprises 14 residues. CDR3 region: CASSPRPMNTEAFF. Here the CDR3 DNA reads TGTGCCAGCAGCCCCCGCCCAATGAACACTGAAGCTTTCTTT.

CDR3 DNA sequence: TGTGCCAGCAGCCCAGGGGCTAGCGGGAGTGGTACGCAGTATTTT. Its translation is CASSPGASGSGTQYF. This chain joins TRBV7-9 and TRBJ2-3, with TRBD2 matching over 10 bases. The junction had 10 bases not matched to a gene; V was cut back by 5 bases and J by 8 bases. The CDR3 contains 15 residues. Germline V gene lookup returns CDR1 SEHNR and CDR2 FQNEAQ (reference sequence).

CDR3 amino acids: CASSSPGLAGGPVIQYF. The DNA of the CDR3 is TGCGCCAGCAGCTCCCCGGGACTAGCGGGAGGGCCCGTCATTCAGTACTTC. The chain links TRBV5-1 to TRBJ2-4; 16 bases are a match to TRBD2. CDR3 length equals 17 residues. CDR1 SGHRS and CDR2 YFSETQ come from the germline V gene. V trimming: 3 bases; J trimming: 9 bases; junction bases outside the gene matches: 9.

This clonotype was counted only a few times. CDR3 region: CASSFPLGRSANTGELFF. As DNA, the CDR3 is TGTGCCAGTAGTTTCCCCCTCGGGCGCAGCGCGAACACCGGGGAGCTGTTTTTT. V usage is TRBV19 and J usage is TRBJ2-2; no definite D call. V lost 5 bases, J lost 0 bases, and 19 bases lay in between. Per the germline V gene, CDR1 is LNHDA and CDR2 is SQIVND (reference sequence). The CDR3 runs 18 residues.

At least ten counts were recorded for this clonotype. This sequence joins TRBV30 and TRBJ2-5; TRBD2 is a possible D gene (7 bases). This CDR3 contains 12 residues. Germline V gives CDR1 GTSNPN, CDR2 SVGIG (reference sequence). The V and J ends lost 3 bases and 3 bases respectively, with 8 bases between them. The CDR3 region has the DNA TGTGCCTGGAGAGGGGGGGAAGAGACCCAGTACTTC. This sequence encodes CAWRGGEETQYF.

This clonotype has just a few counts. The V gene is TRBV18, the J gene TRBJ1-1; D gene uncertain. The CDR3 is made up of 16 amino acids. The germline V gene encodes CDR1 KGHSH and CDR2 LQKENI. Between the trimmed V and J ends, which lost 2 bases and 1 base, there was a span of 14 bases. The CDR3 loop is CASSPSIGQTNTEAFF. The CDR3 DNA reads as TGTGCCAGCTCACCATCAATTGGGCAAACGAACACTGAAGCTTTCTTT.

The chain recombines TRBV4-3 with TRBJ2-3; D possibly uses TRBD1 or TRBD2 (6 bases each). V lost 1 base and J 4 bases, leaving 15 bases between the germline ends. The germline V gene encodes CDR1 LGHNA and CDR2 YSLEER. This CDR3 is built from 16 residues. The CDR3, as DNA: TGCGCCAGCAGCCAAGGTACGGGGGCAGGGGCAGATACGCAGTATTTT. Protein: CASSQGTGAGADTQYF.

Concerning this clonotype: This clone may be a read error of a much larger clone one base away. This CDR3 is CASSLVRQGGPPLHF. Here the CDR3 DNA reads TGTGCCAGCAGCTTAGTACGGCAGGGAGGTCCACCCCTCCACTTT. The chain uses TRBV7-2 and TRBJ1-6, with D perhaps TRBD1 (5 bases). V was trimmed by 1 base and J by 11 bases, leaving 15 bases between them. Germline-derived CDR1 and CDR2 are SGHTA and FQGNSA. The CDR3 loop spans 15 amino acids.

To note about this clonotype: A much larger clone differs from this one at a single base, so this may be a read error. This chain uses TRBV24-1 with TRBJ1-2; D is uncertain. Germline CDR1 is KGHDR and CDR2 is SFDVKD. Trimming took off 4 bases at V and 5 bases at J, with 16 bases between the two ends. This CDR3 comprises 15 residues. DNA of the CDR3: TGTGCCACCAGTGACTCCGGGATACCCACGTATGGCTACACCTTC. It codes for CATSDSGIPTYGYTF.

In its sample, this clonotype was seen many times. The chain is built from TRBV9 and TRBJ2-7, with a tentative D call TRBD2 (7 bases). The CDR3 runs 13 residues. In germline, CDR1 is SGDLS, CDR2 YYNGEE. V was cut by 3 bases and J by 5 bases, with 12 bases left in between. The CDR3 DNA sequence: TGTGCCAGCAGCGGTCGGGGGGCCCACGAGCAGTACTTC. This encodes CASSGRGAHEQYF.

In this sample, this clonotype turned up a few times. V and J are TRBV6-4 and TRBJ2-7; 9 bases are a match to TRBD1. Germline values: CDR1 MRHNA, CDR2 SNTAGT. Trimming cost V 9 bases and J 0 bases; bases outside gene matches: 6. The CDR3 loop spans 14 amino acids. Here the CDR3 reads CASKSDRGSYEQYF. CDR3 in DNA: TGTGCCAGTAAATCGGACAGGGGCTCCTACGAGCAGTACTTC.

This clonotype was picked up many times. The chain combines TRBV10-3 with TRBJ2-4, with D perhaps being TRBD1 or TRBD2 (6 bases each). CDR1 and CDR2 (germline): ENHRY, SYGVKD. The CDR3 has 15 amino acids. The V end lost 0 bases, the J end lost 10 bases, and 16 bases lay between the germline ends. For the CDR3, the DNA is TGTGCCATCAGTGAGTCGACGGGGGCAGGCGGGATTCAGTACTTC. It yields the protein CAISESTGAGGIQYF.

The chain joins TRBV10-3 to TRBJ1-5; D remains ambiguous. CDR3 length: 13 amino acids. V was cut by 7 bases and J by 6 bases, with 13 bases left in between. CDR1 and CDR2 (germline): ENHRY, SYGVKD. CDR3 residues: CAITSDTVQPQHF. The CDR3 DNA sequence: TGTGCCATCACCTCCGACACAGTTCAGCCCCAGCATTTT.